This T cell receptor (beta chain) was identified in a study of T cell changes during pregnancy in multiple sclerosis. Sequencing used immunoSEQ multiplex PCR; TCRdb keeps in-frame clones, though not all of them. The repertoire includes tens of thousands of clones, around 93% of them detected once, and around 0.9% sits in the top ten. Unmatched junction bases numbered 3, after V lost 3 bases and J lost 0 bases. Germline loops: CDR1 SGHDT, CDR2 YYEEEE. The length of the CDR3 is 15 residues. The gene calls are TRBV5-6 and TRBJ2-3; 8 bases map to TRBD2. The material sequenced was peripheral blood, taken after pregnancy. The TCR sequence derives from a female donor with multiple sclerosis, enrolled in a pregnancy study. Written as DNA, the CDR3 is TGTGCCAGCAGCTACGGGACTAGGAGCACAGATACGCAGTATTTT. Amino acids: CASSYGTRSTDTQYF.